Reported below is one TCR beta chain. This sample is part of a study of cytomegalovirus exposure and HLA in healthy donors. 13 Jbeta primers and 60 Vbeta primers were used for the PCR. Clones were read by immunoSEQ multiplex PCR, and TCRdb kept only the in-frame ones, dropping some. The sample has fewer than 250,000 clones, around 79% seen once; the top ten hold less than 2%. Germline CDR1 reads SQVTM; CDR2 reads ANQGSEA. V was pared by 6 bases and J by 4 bases, with 5 bases of the junction left unmatched. This CDR3 contains 14 residues. This chain connects TRBV29-1 to TRBJ2-1, with 11 nucleotides matching TRBD2. The source of this sequence is a woman between 18 and 29 years old in good health and CMV-seronegative. The sequenced sample consisted of PBMCs. CDR3 nucleotide sequence: TGCAGCGTGCCGACTAGCGGGACTTACAATGAGCAGTTCTTC. Translating gives CSVPTSGTYNEQFF.